This TCR beta chain was observed in a study of blood T cell repertoires in COVID-19. About the research overall: Acute and convalescent COVID-19 specimens originated in the United States, Italy and Spain. The cDNA or gDNA used as material had been derived from T cells, B-cell-depleted T cells, or PBMCs.

The germline gives CDR1 SEHNR, CDR2 FQNEAQ (reference sequence). There are 16 residues in the CDR3. V lost 6 bases and J 2 bases, leaving 18 bases between the germline ends. The authors' processing: Counts of nucleated cells, estimated from reference gene primer amplification, were obtained. Sequencing used immunoSEQ multiplex PCR; TCRdb keeps in-frame clones, though not all of them. V, J and clone size derive from that table, while D and trimming were established from the DNA sequence. Here the sample spans about 160,000 clones, around nine tenths being singletons. This clone was observed a few times.

Sequencing was performed on peripheral blood. The chain is built from TRBV7-9 and TRBJ2-3; D is perhaps TRBD1 (6 bases). This receptor was taken from a man in his forties or fifties with acute or convalescent COVID-19. The DNA for the CDR3 is TGTGCCAGCAGACAGGCGGACAGTATATACACAGATACGCAGTATTTT. Protein: CASRQADSIYTDTQYF.